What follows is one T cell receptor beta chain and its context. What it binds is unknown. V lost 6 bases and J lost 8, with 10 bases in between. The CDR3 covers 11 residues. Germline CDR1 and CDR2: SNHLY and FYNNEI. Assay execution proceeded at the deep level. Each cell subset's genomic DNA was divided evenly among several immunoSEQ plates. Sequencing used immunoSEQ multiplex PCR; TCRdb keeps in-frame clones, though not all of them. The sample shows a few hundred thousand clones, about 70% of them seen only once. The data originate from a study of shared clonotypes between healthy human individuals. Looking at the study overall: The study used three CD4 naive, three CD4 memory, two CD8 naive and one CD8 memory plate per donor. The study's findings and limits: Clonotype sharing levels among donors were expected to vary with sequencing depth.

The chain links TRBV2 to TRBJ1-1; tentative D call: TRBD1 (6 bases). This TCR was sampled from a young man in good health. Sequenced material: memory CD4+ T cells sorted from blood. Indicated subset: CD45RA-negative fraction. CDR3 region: CASRLQGEAFF. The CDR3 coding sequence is TGTGCCAGCAGGCTACAGGGAGAAGCTTTCTTT.